This entry lists 32 T cell receptor beta chains sequenced from one sample in a study of blood T cell repertoires in COVID-19. Here immunoSEQ multiplex PCR was the method, and the copy in TCRdb shows in-frame clones only, minus some. The sample includes tens of thousands of clones, about 91% of them seen just once. The sequencing sample was made of peripheral blood. These receptors were collected from a man aged 50-59 years with active COVID-19.

This clone has a single count. The chain employs TRBV5-8 and TRBJ2-1, with 14 nucleotides matching TRBD2. V was clipped by 4 bases and J by 7 bases; unmatched bases: 13. Per germline, CDR1 SGHTS and CDR2 YDEGEE. The CDR3 spans 18 residues. CDR3 region: CASSDSGTSGRRWNEQFF. The CDR3 bases are TGTGCCAGCAGCGACTCCGGGACTAGCGGGAGAAGGTGGAATGAGCAGTTCTTC.

This chain connects TRBV15 to TRBJ2-1; D possibly corresponds to TRBD2 (6 bases). The ends were cut back, 0 bases at V and 6 bases at J, with 9 bases in the middle. The CDR3 runs to 14 residues. The germline V gene has CDR1 LNHNV and CDR2 YYDKDF (reference sequence). The CDR3 sequence is CATSRELAGNEQFF. The DNA of the CDR3 is TGTGCCACCAGCAGAGAACTAGCCGGCAATGAGCAGTTCTTC.

V is TRBV5-1 and J is TRBJ2-3; 15 nucleotides agree with TRBD2. Germline-derived CDR1 and CDR2 are SGHRS and YFSETQ. The CDR3 runs to 18 residues. Unmatched junction bases numbered 12, after V lost 4 bases and J lost 6 bases. CDR3 residues: CASSPFRTSGGDGDTQYF. In DNA, the CDR3 is TGCGCCAGCAGCCCCTTCAGGACTAGCGGGGGGGATGGGGATACGCAGTATTTT.

The genes are TRBV2 and TRBJ1-5; D is uncertain. This CDR3 spans 13 amino acids. The V gene's germline CDR1 is SNHLY and CDR2 FYNNEI. Trimming cost V 6 bases and J 4 bases, with 10 bases left between them. CDR3 in DNA: TGTGCCAGCAGAGGTTTAGCTAATCAGCCCCAGCATTTT. It codes for CASRGLANQPQHF.

The V call is TRBV7-9, the J call TRBJ2-1; TRBD1 might be the D (6 bases). Germline lookup yields CDR1 SEHNR and CDR2 FQNEAQ (reference sequence). Deletions cut 4 bases from V and 3 bases from J, with 16 bases between. CDR3 length: 16 amino acids. The CDR3 sequence is CASSSNRDKIYNEQFF. CDR3 nucleotide sequence: TGTGCCAGCAGCTCCAATCGGGACAAGATCTACAATGAGCAGTTCTTC.

The V and J genes are TRBV20-1 and TRBJ1-1; D unresolved. The CDR3 loop spans 11 amino acids. V was trimmed by 6 bases and J by 5 bases, leaving 10 bases between them. Germline V gene sequence: CDR1 DFQATT, CDR2 SNEGSKA (reference sequence). In nucleotides, the CDR3 is TGCAGTGCGGCCACGGGGACTGAAGCTTTCTTT. It encodes CSAATGTEAFF.

V usage is TRBV3-1 (or the pseudogene TRBV3-2) and J usage is TRBJ2-7; the D gene is possibly TRBD1 (5 bases). V was trimmed by 3 bases and J by 5 bases, leaving 20 bases between them. CDR3 length equals 16 residues. The germline V gene has CDR1 LGHDT and CDR2 YNNKEL (reference sequence). CDR3 nucleotide sequence: TGTGCCAGCAGCCATTGGGGCTCGCTAACGGGCGACGAGCAGTACTTC. Translating gives CASSHWGSLTGDEQYF.

The chain joins TRBV23-1 to TRBJ2-2; D is undetermined. TRBV23-1 is labeled an ORF, and its function is uncertain. V gave up 10 bases and J gave up 7 bases, with 22 bases separating them. The CDR3 spans 15 residues. CDR3 protein: CATPPRIAFGGELFF. The DNA of the CDR3 is TGCGCCACCCCCCCTAGGATTGCGTTCGGCGGGGAGCTGTTTTTT.

The CDR3 loop reads CASSPGHIGEQFF. In DNA form, the CDR3 reads TGCGCCAGCAGCCCGGGACACATCGGAGAGCAGTTCTTC. This chain uses TRBV5-1 with TRBJ2-1; perhaps TRBD1 as D (6 bases). This CDR3 spans 13 amino acids. Trimming shortened V by 4 bases and J by 10 bases, and 15 bases separated the two germline ends. Germline loops: CDR1 SGHRS, CDR2 YFSETQ.

In DNA form, the CDR3 reads TGTGCCACCAGCAGAGAGGCACCCACCGTAAACACCGGGGAGCTGTTTTTT. Residues: CATSREAPTVNTGELFF. This chain joins TRBV15 and TRBJ2-2; no firm D call. The germline V gene encodes CDR1 LNHNV and CDR2 YYDKDF (reference sequence). Deletions cut 0 bases from V and 2 bases from J, with 13 bases between. The CDR3 extends over 17 amino acids. Together with reference TRBV15 and TRBJ2-2, the CDR3 gives the full variable domain: DAMVIQNPRYQVTQFGKPVTLSCSQTLNHNVMYWYQQKSSQAPKLLFHYYDKDFNNEADTPDNFQSRRPNTSFCFLDIRSPGLGDTAMYLCATSREAPTVNTGELFFGEGSRLTVL.

The chain has TRBV5-4 and TRBJ2-5, with 8 bases identical to TRBD2. Germline CDR1 reads SGHNT; CDR2 reads YYREEE (reference sequence). The CDR3 has 17 residues. V lost 4 bases and J lost 5; bases outside the gene matches: 16. The CDR3 sequence: CASSPFTGLGAPETQYF. The CDR3 DNA reads as TGTGCCAGCAGCCCGTTTACGGGACTAGGGGCTCCGGAGACCCAGTACTTC.

The chain is built from TRBV5-1 and TRBJ2-1; 10 nucleotides agree with TRBD2. Germline V gives CDR1 SGHRS, CDR2 YFSETQ. After removal of 4 bases from V and 2 bases from J, the junction contained 3 bases not matched to a gene. The CDR3 contains 15 residues. The CDR3 loop is CASSVSGGAYNEQFF. The DNA for the CDR3 is TGCGCCAGCAGCGTGAGCGGGGGGGCCTACAATGAGCAGTTCTTC.

This clone was seen only once. The genes are TRBV2 and TRBJ2-1; 8 positions agree with TRBD2. CDR3 length: 14 amino acids. In germline, CDR1 is SNHLY, CDR2 FYNNEI. The V gene end was trimmed by 7 bases and the J gene end by 9 bases; junction bases not matched to a gene: 11. The CDR3 loop reads CASTGGGLLGEQFF. DNA for the CDR3: TGTGCCAGCACCGGGGGGGGGCTTTTGGGTGAGCAGTTCTTC.

This rearrangement joins TRBV19 to TRBJ2-3; 8 bases are a match to TRBD1. J was trimmed by 2 bases and V by 5 bases; bases with no gene match: 3. Germline CDR1 is LNHDA and CDR2 is SQIVND (reference sequence). This CDR3 is built from 14 residues. This CDR3 is CASSRQGTTDTQYF. The CDR3 region has the DNA TGTGCCAGTAGTCGACAGGGGACCACAGATACGCAGTATTTT.

This sequence joins TRBV29-1 and TRBJ1-2, with D maybe TRBD1 (5 bases). The ends were cut back, 1 base at V and 5 bases at J, with 11 bases in the middle. Per germline, CDR1 SQVTM and CDR2 ANQGSEA. The CDR3 length is 13 residues. CDR3 in amino acids: CSVEAGRVYGYTF. CDR3 in DNA: TGCAGCGTTGAAGCCGGCAGGGTATATGGCTACACCTTC.

This chain links TRBV6-5 with TRBJ2-7; TRBD1 matches at 7 bases. There are 13 residues in the CDR3. From germline, CDR1 is MNHEY and CDR2 SVGAGI. Trimming took 2 bases from V and 3 from J; bases not matched to a gene: 1. CDR3 residues: CASSYAGGYEQYF. In nucleotides, the CDR3 is TGTGCCAGCAGTTACGCAGGGGGCTACGAGCAGTACTTC.

The chain employs TRBV19 and TRBJ2-7; D not certain. CDR3 size: 12 residues. Trimming shortened V by 5 bases and J by 7 bases, and 12 bases separated the two germline ends. Germline-derived CDR1 and CDR2 are LNHDA and SQIVND (reference sequence). The CDR3 reads CASSPRSTEQYF. CDR3 coding DNA: TGTGCCAGTAGTCCCCGATCCACAGAGCAGTACTTC.

This chain connects TRBV29-1 to TRBJ1-1; D remains unclear. V was pared by 6 bases and J by 3 bases, with 8 bases between. Germline assignment: CDR1 SQVTM and CDR2 ANQGSEA. The CDR3 extends over 11 amino acids. CDR3 amino acids: CSVRGYTEAFF. The CDR3 region has the DNA TGCAGCGTAAGAGGGTACACTGAAGCTTTCTTT.

The genes are TRBV3-1 (or the pseudogene TRBV3-2) and TRBJ1-2, with 9 bases matching TRBD1. Unmatched junction bases numbered 10, after V lost 3 bases and J lost 8 bases. This CDR3 has 15 residues. The germline gives CDR1 LGHDT, CDR2 YNNKEL (reference sequence). The CDR3 sequence: CASSQSGTGLYGYTF. CDR3 DNA: TGTGCCAGCAGCCAGTCCGGGACAGGGTTGTACGGCTACACCTTC.

The rearrangement joins TRBV28 to TRBJ2-7; TRBD2 is a possible D gene (6 bases). Germline V gene sequence: CDR1 MDHEN, CDR2 SYDVKM. Trimming removed 2 bases from V and 0 bases from J, with 8 bases in between. This CDR3 contains 14 residues. CDR3 sequence reads: CASSLGGASYEQYF. The CDR3 nucleotides read TGTGCCAGCAGTTTAGGCGGGGCCTCCTACGAGCAGTACTTC.

The CDR3 DNA sequence: TGTGCCAGCAGCCCAAGAGCGGGGGCCCCTAGCACAGATACGCAGTATTTT. This encodes CASSPRAGAPSTDTQYF. V usage is TRBV7-2 and J usage is TRBJ2-3; 8 bases align to TRBD2. This CDR3 has 17 residues. Germline loops: CDR1 SGHTA, CDR2 FQGNSA. V lost 5 bases to trimming and J lost 0 bases; unmatched junction nucleotides: 10. Together with reference TRBV7-2 and TRBJ2-3, the CDR3 gives the full variable domain: GAGVSQSPSNKVTEKGKDVELRCDPISGHTALYWYRQSLGQGLEFLIYFQGNSAPDKSGLPSDRFSAERTGGSVSTLTIQRTQQEDSAVYLCASSPRAGAPSTDTQYFGPGTRLTVL.

V and J are TRBV4-1 and TRBJ2-1; D might be TRBD2 (7 bases). The CDR3 runs to 16 residues. CDR1 MGHRA and CDR2 YSYEKL come from the germline V gene. Between the trimmed V and J ends, which lost 6 bases and 1 base, there was a span of 16 bases. CDR3 sequence: CASRRVAGASYNEQFF. As DNA, the CDR3 is TGCGCCAGCAGGCGAGTGGCGGGGGCTTCCTACAATGAGCAGTTCTTC.

The chain uses TRBV29-1 and TRBJ1-1; D not certain. The CDR3 sequence is 13 residues long. The V end lost 4 bases, the J end lost 0 bases, and 9 bases lay between the germline ends. Germline CDR1 and CDR2: SQVTM and ANQGSEA. The CDR3: CSVVEQLNTEAFF. The CDR3 DNA sequence: TGCAGCGTTGTTGAACAGTTGAACACTGAAGCTTTCTTT.

The chain uses TRBV15 and TRBJ1-5; maybe TRBD1 (6 bases). V dropped 4 bases and J dropped 6 bases, with 10 bases sitting between them. Per the germline V gene, CDR1 is LNHNV and CDR2 is YYDKDF (reference sequence). This CDR3 has 13 amino acids. For the CDR3, the DNA is TGTGCCACCAGCATACAGGGAAGTCAGCCCCAGCATTTT. Its translation is CATSIQGSQPQHF.

The sample holds one count of this clone. The chain recombines TRBV5-6 with TRBJ1-2, with unresolved D. This CDR3 has 13 amino acids. The V and J ends lost 4 bases and 4 bases respectively, with 11 bases between them. The germline V gene has CDR1 SGHDT and CDR2 YYEEEE. In DNA, the CDR3 is TGTGCCAGCAGCCTGACATCTCCCTATGGCTACACCTTC. This gives the protein CASSLTSPYGYTF.

This chain uses TRBV7-2 with TRBJ2-2; D is perhaps TRBD1 (5 bases). This CDR3 is built from 13 residues. Germline CDR1 is SGHTA and CDR2 is FQGNSA. Trimming took off 6 bases at V and 7 bases at J, with 12 bases between the two ends. CDR3 sequence: CASRVTDLGELFF. Here the CDR3 DNA reads TGTGCCAGCAGGGTGACAGATCTCGGGGAGCTGTTTTTT.

The J gene is TRBJ2-7, the V gene TRBV4-1, with a tentative D call TRBD2 (5 bases). V lost 2 bases to trimming and J lost 2 bases, with 22 bases between them. CDR1 and CDR2 from the germline V gene are MGHRA and YSYEKL. The length of the CDR3 is 18 residues. CDR3 DNA: TGCGCCAGCAGCCAATCTGCCGGTGGGGAGTCTTTGCCCTACGAGCAGTACTTC. It is translated as CASSQSAGGESLPYEQYF.

This chain joins TRBV19 and TRBJ2-5, with 11 positions matching TRBD2. This CDR3 has 15 amino acids. V lost 6 bases, J lost 5 bases, and 8 bases stayed unmatched. Germline-derived CDR1 and CDR2 are LNHDA and SQIVND (reference sequence). The CDR3 here is CASRSSGGSGETQYF. CDR3 coding DNA: TGTGCCAGTAGATCTAGCGGGGGGTCAGGTGAGACCCAGTACTTC.

The chain couples TRBV6-5 to TRBJ2-7; TRBD2 might be the D (5 bases). Trimming left V 8 bases short and J 3 bases short, with 20 bases between. This CDR3 spans 15 amino acids. The germline gives CDR1 MNHEY, CDR2 SVGAGI. The CDR3 nucleotides read TGTGCCAGCCTTGCCGGGGTAGGCCACCTCTACGAGCAGTACTTC. It encodes CASLAGVGHLYEQYF.

The chain employs TRBV29-1 and TRBJ2-1; 9 nucleotides line up with TRBD2. The CDR3 sequence is 18 residues long. Germline V gene sequence: CDR1 SQVTM, CDR2 ANQGSEA. V was pared by 0 bases and J by 2 bases, with 11 bases of the junction left unmatched. CDR3 sequence reads: CSVEELREGHFTYNEQFF. CDR3 bases: TGCAGCGTTGAAGAGTTGCGGGAGGGCCACTTTACCTACAATGAGCAGTTCTTC.

In nucleotides, the CDR3 is TGTGCCAGCAGTGTGGACAGCACCGGGGAGCTGTTTTTT. Its translation: CASSVDSTGELFF. The J gene is TRBJ2-2, the V gene TRBV6-4; TRBD1 is a possible D gene (6 bases). The ends were cut back, 4 bases at V and 4 bases at J, with 7 bases in the middle. This CDR3 region has 13 residues. The germline V gene encodes CDR1 MRHNA and CDR2 SNTAGT.

This chain uses TRBV27 with TRBJ2-3, with 13 bases lining up with TRBD2. J was trimmed by 8 bases and V by 6 bases; bases with no gene match: 8. Germline assignment: CDR1 MNHEY and CDR2 SMNVEV (reference sequence). This CDR3 has 15 amino acids. In DNA form, the CDR3 reads TGTGCCAGCAGCTACACTAGCGGGGGGGCCGGTACGCAGTATTTT. It specifies CASSYTSGGAGTQYF.